Listed here is a single TCR beta chain. Germline V lookup: CDR1 SGHNT, CDR2 YYREEE (reference sequence). The germline V and J ends were trimmed by 5 bases and 4 bases, with 18 bases remaining between them. This CDR3 is built from 16 residues. In the original workflow: Cell counts per sample came from amplifying reference gene primers. The data were produced by immunoSEQ multiplex PCR, yet TCRdb's version contains in-frame clones alone and is incomplete. The DNA gave D and trimming, while V, J and clone size come from that table. Here the sample spans just over 150,000 clones, approximately 81% being singletons. The source of the sample is a study of blood T cell repertoires in COVID-19. As for the study in general: Acute-phase and convalescent COVID-19 samples originated in the United States, Italy and Spain. PBMCs, B-cell-depleted T cells, or T cells provided the cDNA or gDNA that made up the material.

V gene TRBV5-4 combines with J gene TRBJ1-4; a possible D gene is TRBD1 (5 bases). The sequencing input was peripheral blood. The receptor was derived from a human donor with acute or convalescent COVID-19. The donor label of this sample is uncertain. CDR3 nucleotide sequence: TGTGCCAGCAGGCGCGGGGGACCCCCGGGTAATGAAAAACTGTTTTTT. Translated, it gives CASRRGGPPGNEKLFF. Using reference TRBV5-4 and TRBJ1-4 for the parts outside the CDR3, the full variable domain is ETGVTQSPTHLIKTRGQQVTLRCSSQSGHNTVSWYQQALGQGPQFIFQYYREEENGRGNFPPRFSGLQFPNYSSELNVNALELDDSALYLCASRRGGPPGNEKLFFGSGTQLSVL.